The 3 T cell receptor beta chains given below trace back to one sample, sequenced in a study of beta chain features in type 1 diabetes. Findings and caveats of the study: Moderate but significant shortening of TCRB CDR3s was recorded in all four CD4+ subsets from Type 1 diabetes patients.

The isolated RNA, all of it, was reverse transcribed, so expressed TCRB transcripts were what got sequenced. Generated by immunoSEQ multiplex PCR, the TCRdb table keeps only in-frame clones and is missing some. Among about 650,000 clones listed, around 11% were seen once. For these TCRs, the target antigens are not known. Material: naive CD4+ T cells from blood. The receptors shown here come from a man aged 25-45 years with type 1 diabetes.

This clone was observed a handful of times. The V gene is TRBV6-1, the J gene TRBJ2-7, with 7 bases aligning to TRBD1. The CDR3 is 15 amino acids. Germline CDR1 MNHNS, CDR2 SASEGT. J was trimmed by 2 bases and V by 6 bases; bases with no gene match: 10. The CDR3 DNA is TGTGCCAGCAGCCTTGGACAGGCGATGACCTACGAGCAGTACTTC. Translation gives CASSLGQAMTYEQYF.

This clone was seen a few times. This sequence joins TRBV29-1 and TRBJ2-1; D unresolved. Germline CDR1 is SQVTM and CDR2 is ANQGSEA. Deletions cut 4 bases from V and 7 bases from J, with 11 bases between. The length of the CDR3 is 12 residues. The CDR3 loop reads CSVGRAINEQFF. CDR3 coding DNA: TGCAGCGTTGGGAGAGCCATAAATGAGCAGTTCTTC.

The chain joins TRBV9 to TRBJ2-5; D is possibly TRBD2 (6 bases). The CDR3 totals 17 residues. V was pared by 4 bases and J by 5 bases, with 24 bases between. CDR1 and CDR2 (germline): SGDLS, YYNGEE. The CDR3 DNA reads TGTGCCAGCAGCTTTTTGGATGCGGGGATGGCAGGGGAGACCCAGTACTTC. Translation gives CASSFLDAGMAGETQYF.